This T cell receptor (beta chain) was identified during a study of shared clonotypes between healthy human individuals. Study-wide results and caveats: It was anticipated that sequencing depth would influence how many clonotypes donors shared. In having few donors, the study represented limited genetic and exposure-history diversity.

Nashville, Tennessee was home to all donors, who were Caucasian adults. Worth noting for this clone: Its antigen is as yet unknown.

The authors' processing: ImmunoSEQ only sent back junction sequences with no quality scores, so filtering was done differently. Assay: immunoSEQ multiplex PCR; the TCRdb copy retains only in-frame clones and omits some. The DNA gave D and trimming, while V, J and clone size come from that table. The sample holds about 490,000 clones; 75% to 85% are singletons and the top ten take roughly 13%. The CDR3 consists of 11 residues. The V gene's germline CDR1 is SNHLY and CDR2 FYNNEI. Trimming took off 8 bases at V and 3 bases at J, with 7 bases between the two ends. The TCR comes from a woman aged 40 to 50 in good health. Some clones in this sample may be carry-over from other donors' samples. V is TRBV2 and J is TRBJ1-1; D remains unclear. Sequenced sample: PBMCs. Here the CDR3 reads CASSYDTEAFF. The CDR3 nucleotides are TGTGCCAGCTCGTACGACACTGAAGCTTTCTTT.